This paragraph covers one T cell receptor (beta chain) sequence. The sample originates from a study of blood T cell repertoires in COVID-19. Study details: Sites across the United States, Italy and Spain contributed samples from acute and convalescent COVID-19. T cells, B-cell-depleted T cells, or PBMCs supplied cDNA or gDNA.

Trimming removed 2 bases from V and 0 bases from J; junction bases left unmatched: 4. In germline, CDR1 is SNHLY, CDR2 FYNNEI. CDR3 size: 15 residues. Per the original methods: Counts of nucleated cells, estimated from reference gene primer amplification, were obtained. Produced via immunoSEQ multiplex PCR; TCRdb's table is partial and in-frame only. Clone size and V and J calls were adopted from that table, with D and trimming inferred from the DNA. Here the sample spans 150,000 to 200,000 clones, roughly 80% being singletons. The sample consisted of peripheral blood. The source of this sequence is a human donor in a cohort sampled during active COVID-19. The rearrangement links TRBV2 to TRBJ2-7, with 7 bases that match TRBD2. The CDR3 DNA sequence: TGTGCCAGCAGTGAAAGAGGCGGGAGCTCCTACGAGCAGTACTTC. This encodes CASSERGGSSYEQYF.